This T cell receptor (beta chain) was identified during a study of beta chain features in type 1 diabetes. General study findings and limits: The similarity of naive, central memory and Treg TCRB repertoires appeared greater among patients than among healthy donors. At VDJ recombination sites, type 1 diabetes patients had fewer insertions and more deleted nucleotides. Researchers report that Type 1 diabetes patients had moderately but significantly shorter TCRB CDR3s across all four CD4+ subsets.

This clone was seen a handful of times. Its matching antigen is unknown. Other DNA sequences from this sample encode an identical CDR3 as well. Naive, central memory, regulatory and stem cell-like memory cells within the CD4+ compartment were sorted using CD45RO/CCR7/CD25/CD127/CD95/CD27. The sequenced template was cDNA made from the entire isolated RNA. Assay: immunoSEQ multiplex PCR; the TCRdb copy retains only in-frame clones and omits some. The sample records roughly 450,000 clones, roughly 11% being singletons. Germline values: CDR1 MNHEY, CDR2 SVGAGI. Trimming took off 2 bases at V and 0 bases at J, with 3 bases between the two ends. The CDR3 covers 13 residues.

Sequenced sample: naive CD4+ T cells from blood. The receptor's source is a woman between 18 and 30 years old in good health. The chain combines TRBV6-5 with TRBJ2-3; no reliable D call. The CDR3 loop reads CASSYPSTDTQYF. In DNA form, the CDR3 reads TGTGCCAGCAGTTACCCGAGCACAGATACGCAGTATTTT.